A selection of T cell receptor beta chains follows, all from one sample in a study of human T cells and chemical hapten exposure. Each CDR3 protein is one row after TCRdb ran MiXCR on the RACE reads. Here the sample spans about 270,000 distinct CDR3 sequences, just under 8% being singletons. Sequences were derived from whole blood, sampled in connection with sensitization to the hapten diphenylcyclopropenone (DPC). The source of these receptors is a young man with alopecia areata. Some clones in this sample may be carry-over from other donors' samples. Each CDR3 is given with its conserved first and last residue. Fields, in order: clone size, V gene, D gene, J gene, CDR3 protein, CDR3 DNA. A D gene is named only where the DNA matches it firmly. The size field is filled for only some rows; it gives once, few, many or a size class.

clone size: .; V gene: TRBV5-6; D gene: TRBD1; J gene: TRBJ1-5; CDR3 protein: CASGDDRGSNQPQHF; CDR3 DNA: TGTGCCAGCGGCGATGACAGGGGTAGCAATCAGCCCCAGCATTTT
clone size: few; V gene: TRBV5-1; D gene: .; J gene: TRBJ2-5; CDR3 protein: CASSFGATQETQYF; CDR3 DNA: TGCGCCAGCAGCTTCGGGGCTACCCAAGAGACCCAGTACTTC
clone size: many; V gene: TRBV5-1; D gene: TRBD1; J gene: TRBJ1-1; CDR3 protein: CASSLGTAYMNTEAFF; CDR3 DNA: TGCGCCAGCAGCCTAGGGACAGCTTACATGAACACTGAAGCTTTCTTT
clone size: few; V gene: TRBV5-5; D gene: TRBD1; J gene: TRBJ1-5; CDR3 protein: CASSLDRGVQPQHF; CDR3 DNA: TGTGCCAGCAGCCTCGACAGGGGCGTTCAGCCCCAGCATTTT
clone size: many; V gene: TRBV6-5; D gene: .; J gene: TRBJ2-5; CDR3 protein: CASSYSGETQYF; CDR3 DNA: TGTGCCAGCAGTTACTCGGGGGAGACCCAGTACTTC
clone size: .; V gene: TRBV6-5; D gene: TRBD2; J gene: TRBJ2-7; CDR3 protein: CASSFAGREGNEQYF; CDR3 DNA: TGTGCCAGCAGTTTCGCTGGGAGGGAGGGAAACGAGCAGTACTTC
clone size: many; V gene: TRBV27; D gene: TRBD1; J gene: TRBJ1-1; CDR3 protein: CASSVDRVKSTEAFF; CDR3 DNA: TGTGCCAGCAGTGTAGACAGGGTTAAAAGCACTGAAGCTTTCTTT
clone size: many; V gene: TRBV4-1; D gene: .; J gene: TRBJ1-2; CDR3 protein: CASSQDRLAGILYGYTF; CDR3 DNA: TGCGCCAGCAGCCAAGATCGTTTGGCCGGCATCCTCTATGGCTACACCTTC
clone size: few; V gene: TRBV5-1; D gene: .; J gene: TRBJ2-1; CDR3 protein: CASSLSGGLVNEQFF; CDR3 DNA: TGCGCCAGCAGCTTGTCGGGGGGCCTAGTCAATGAGCAGTTCTTC
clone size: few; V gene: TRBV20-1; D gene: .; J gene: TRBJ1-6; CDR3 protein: CSARRGASPLHF; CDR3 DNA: TGCAGTGCTCGTCGGGGCGCTTCACCCCTCCACTTT
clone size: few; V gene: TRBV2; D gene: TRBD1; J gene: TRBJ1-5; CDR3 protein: CASRGQGSYQPQHF; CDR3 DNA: TGTGCCAGCAGAGGACAGGGGAGCTATCAGCCCCAGCATTTT
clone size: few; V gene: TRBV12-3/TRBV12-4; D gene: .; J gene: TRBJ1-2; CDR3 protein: CASSYVSNYGYTF; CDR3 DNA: TGTGCCAGCAGTTACGTCAGCAACTATGGCTACACCTTC
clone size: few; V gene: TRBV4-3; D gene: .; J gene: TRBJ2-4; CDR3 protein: CASSQDLGSGRVQYF; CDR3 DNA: TGCGCCAGCAGCCAAGATTTGGGCTCCGGGAGAGTTCAGTACTTC
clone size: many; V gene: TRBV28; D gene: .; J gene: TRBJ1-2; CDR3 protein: CASSYRDGGYTF; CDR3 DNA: TGTGCCAGCAGTTACAGGGACGGGGGCTACACCTTC
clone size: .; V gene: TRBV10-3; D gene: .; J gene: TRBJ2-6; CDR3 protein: CAIRAENSGANVLTF; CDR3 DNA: TGTGCCATCAGGGCGGAAAACTCTGGGGCCAACGTCCTGACTTTC